These 25 T cell receptor beta chains were all obtained from the same sample, sequenced in a study of T cells in Graves' hyperthyroidism and ophthalmopathy. Researchers took RNA transcripts and amplified the TCR beta CDR3 regions from them. A set of HTBI primers served as the primers for a first-round RT-PCR of the TCR CDR3. Each CDR3 protein gets one entry after TCRdb re-called the multiplex PCR reads with MiXCR. The sample lists about 600,000 distinct CDR3 sequences; about 14% were seen once. The sequencing input was blood. Receptor source: a woman aged 45-65 years with Graves' ophthalmopathy.

The chain has TRBV5-1 and TRBJ1-1; D is unclear. This CDR3 has 15 amino acids. Per germline, CDR1 SGHRS and CDR2 YFSETQ. The ends were cut back, 2 bases at V and 5 bases at J, with 16 bases in the middle. The CDR3 spells CASSLSISVSTEAFF. The CDR3 nucleotides are TGCGCCAGCAGCTTATCGATCTCCGTCTCGACTGAAGCTTTCTTT.

This clonotype was detected ten times or more. The V call is TRBV10-3, the J call TRBJ2-7, with D possibly TRBD2 on 5 matching bases. Trimming shortened V by 6 bases and J by 0 bases, and 15 bases separated the two germline ends. Germline lookup yields CDR1 ENHRY and CDR2 SYGVKD. The CDR3 has 15 amino acids. In DNA form, the CDR3 reads TGTGCCATCAGGGGGAGCGGATCCGACTCCTACGAGCAGTACTTC. It translates to CAIRGSGSDSYEQYF.

This clonotype was seen repeatedly, ten times or more. The chain combines TRBV11-2 with TRBJ2-1; TRBD2 aligns across 13 bases. The CDR3 runs to 15 residues. Germline V gene lookup returns CDR1 SGHAT and CDR2 FQNNGV. V shed 6 bases, J shed 8 bases, and the junction held 7 bases outside the gene matches. CDR3 DNA sequence: TGTGCCAGCAGATCGACTAGCGGGAGGTGGTATGAGCAGTTCTTC. Its translation is CASRSTSGRWYEQFF.

This clonotype was found a few times. The rearrangement joins TRBV27 to TRBJ2-5; 7 nucleotides line up with TRBD1. CDR1 and CDR2 (germline): MNHEY, SMNVEV (reference sequence). With 5 bases clipped from V and 2 bases from J, the junction kept 5 bases outside the gene matches. This CDR3 comprises 14 residues. DNA for the CDR3: TGTGCCAGCAGTCCTTGGGACAGTCAAGAGACCCAGTACTTC. Translated, it gives CASSPWDSQETQYF.

This clonotype has just one count. This rearrangement joins TRBV19 to TRBJ2-3; tentatively, D is TRBD2 (6 bases). The CDR3 is 14 residues long. Germline V gene sequence: CDR1 LNHDA, CDR2 SQIVND (reference sequence). The germline V and J ends were trimmed by 5 bases and 5 bases, with 14 bases remaining between them. The CDR3 loop is CASSLHGRGDTQYF. CDR3 in DNA: TGTGCCAGTAGTCTCCACGGGAGAGGAGATACGCAGTATTTT. Based on the CDR3 plus reference TRBV19 and TRBJ2-3, the full variable domain is DGGITQSPKYLFRKEGQNVTLSCEQNLNHDAMYWYRQDPGQGLRLIYYSQIVNDFQKGDIAEGYSVSREKKESFPLTVTSAQKNPTAFYLCASSLHGRGDTQYFGPGTRLTVL.

Concerning this clonotype: A read error may explain this, as a much larger clone is one base away. The genes are TRBV12-3 or TRBV12-4 and TRBJ2-3; 7 bases map to TRBD2. With 8 bases clipped from V and 1 base from J, the junction kept 9 bases outside the gene matches. CDR3 length: 15 amino acids. The CDR3 bases are TGTGCCAGCGGTATATCTGCGGGAGGCACAGATACGCAGTATTTT. The encoded protein is CASGISAGGTDTQYF.

This clonotype was detected ten times or more. The chain links TRBV12-3 or TRBV12-4 to TRBJ1-3; the D gene is possibly TRBD1 (6 bases). The V end was cut by 5 bases, the J end by 0 bases, with 23 bases between. The CDR3 is made up of 19 amino acids. As DNA, the CDR3 is TGTGCCAGCAGTGCGCCCGGAATCCCCGGGACACACTCTGGAAACACCATATATTTT. Translated, it gives CASSAPGIPGTHSGNTIYF.

There are many counts of this clonotype. The chain employs TRBV20-1 and TRBJ2-3, with 7 positions matching TRBD2. The CDR3 extends over 14 amino acids. The germline V gene encodes CDR1 DFQATT and CDR2 SNEGSKA (reference sequence). Trimming cost V 5 bases and J 1 base; bases outside gene matches: 6. For the CDR3, the DNA is TGCAGTGCTGCTGCTAGCGGAGGCACAGATACGCAGTATTTT. Its protein product is CSAAASGGTDTQYF.

This clonotype was picked up many times. The J gene is TRBJ2-1, the V gene TRBV6-2 or TRBV6-3; 9 bases match TRBD1. V dropped 3 bases and J dropped 4; count of bases not matched to a gene: 7. The CDR3 totals 16 residues. Germline loops: CDR1 MNHEY, CDR2 SVGEGT. CDR3 in DNA: TGTGCCAGCAGTTATCCACCGGGACAGGGATACAATGAGCAGTTCTTC. Its protein is CASSYPPGQGYNEQFF.

There are many counts of this clonotype. The J gene is TRBJ1-2, the V gene TRBV20-1, with a weak D call TRBD1 (5 bases). Trimming took off 0 bases at V and 5 bases at J, with 16 bases between the two ends. The V gene's germline CDR1 is DFQATT and CDR2 SNEGSKA (reference sequence). The CDR3 totals 15 residues. The CDR3 sequence: CSARDTGAVWYGYTF. CDR3 in DNA: TGCAGTGCTAGAGATACCGGGGCCGTGTGGTATGGCTACACCTTC.

The rearrangement joins TRBV11-2 to TRBJ2-3, with 9 nucleotides matching TRBD1. The CDR3 has 14 amino acids. J gave up 4 bases and V 5 bases, and 4 bases lay outside the gene matches. Germline CDR1 and CDR2: SGHAT and FQNNGV. The CDR3 protein is CASSVDRGSDTQYF. As DNA, the CDR3 is TGTGCCAGCAGCGTGGACAGGGGTTCAGATACGCAGTATTTT.

The sample holds many counts of this clonotype. The rearrangement links TRBV20-1 to TRBJ2-7; D gene uncertain. The germline gives CDR1 DFQATT, CDR2 SNEGSKA (reference sequence). The CDR3 totals 14 residues. V was pared by 5 bases and J by 5 bases, with 19 bases between. CDR3: CSALEIGIFDEQYF. CDR3 DNA sequence: TGCAGTGCTCTAGAGATAGGGATTTTCGACGAGCAGTACTTC.

This clonotype was observed a handful of times. V and J are TRBV27 and TRBJ2-1; D is unclear. V was clipped by 1 base and J by 8 bases, with 6 bases between them. Germline-derived CDR1 and CDR2 are MNHEY and SMNVEV (reference sequence). This CDR3 is 12 amino acids long. In DNA form, the CDR3 reads TGTGCCAGCAGTTTATATGGCGATGAGCAGTTCTTC. The encoded protein is CASSLYGDEQFF.

As for this clonotype: It may be a read error: a sequence one base away is much more abundant. The chain links TRBV28 to TRBJ1-2; TRBD1 is a possible D gene (5 bases). Germline V lookup: CDR1 MDHEN, CDR2 SYDVKM. V was clipped by 2 bases and J by 7 bases, with 17 bases between them. This CDR3 region has 15 residues. This CDR3 reads CASSLRPPGGIGYTF. The DNA of the CDR3 is TGTGCCAGCAGTTTACGACCGCCGGGGGGGATTGGCTACACCTTC.

This chain joins TRBV5-1 and TRBJ2-5; D gene uncertain. V was shortened by 7 bases and J by 5 bases, with 12 bases between the two germline ends. Looked up from germline, CDR1 is SGHRS and CDR2 is YFSETQ. CDR3 length: 12 amino acids. The CDR3 DNA reads as TGCGCCAGCCGTTGGTTTGGGGAGACCCAGTACTTC. Translation gives CASRWFGETQYF.

The sample holds a few counts of this clonotype. This chain uses TRBV19 with TRBJ2-3; 9 positions match TRBD1. CDR3 length: 13 amino acids. CDR1 is LNHDA and CDR2 is SQIVND in the germline V gene (reference sequence). With 5 bases clipped from V and 4 bases from J, the junction kept 1 base outside the gene matches. The CDR3 bases are TGTGCCAGTAGTGGGGACAGGGCAGATACGCAGTATTTT. This translates into CASSGDRADTQYF.

This clonotype showed up many times. The gene calls are TRBV7-2 and TRBJ2-1, with 9 positions matching TRBD2. The V and J ends lost 0 bases and 7 bases, in that order; junction bases with no gene match: 10. CDR3 length: 17 amino acids. CDR1 is SGHTA, CDR2 FQGNSA, per germline. The CDR3 protein is CASSLAHAGGPGNEQFF. CDR3 coding DNA: TGTGCCAGCAGCTTAGCGCACGCGGGAGGGCCAGGGAATGAGCAGTTCTTC.

At least ten counts were recorded for this clonotype. The chain uses TRBV27 and TRBJ2-5; tentatively, D is TRBD1 (6 bases). Looked up from germline, CDR1 is MNHEY and CDR2 is SMNVEV (reference sequence). The ends were cut back, 5 bases at V and 5 bases at J, with 15 bases in the middle. The CDR3 has 14 amino acids. The CDR3 nucleotides read TGTGCCAGCAGTCTAACCACAGGGTCGGAGACCCAGTACTTC. It specifies CASSLTTGSETQYF.

The chain recombines TRBV20-1 with TRBJ2-7; the D gene is possibly TRBD2 (7 bases). The CDR3 is 15 residues long. Trimming removed 2 bases at V and 2 bases at J, with 16 bases between. Germline-derived CDR1 and CDR2 are DFQATT and SNEGSKA (reference sequence). CDR3 protein: CSARRLGGRTYEQYF. In DNA, the CDR3 is TGCAGTGCTAGACGGCTCGGGGGGCGTACCTACGAGCAGTACTTC.

The CDR3 loop is CASSLANTGSSEAFF. As DNA, the CDR3 is TGTGCCAGCAGCTTAGCGAATACAGGGAGTTCTGAAGCTTTCTTT. V is TRBV7-9 and J is TRBJ1-1, with D maybe TRBD1 (6 bases). CDR1 SEHNR and CDR2 FQNEAQ come from the germline V gene (reference sequence). The CDR3 is made up of 15 amino acids. V was cut by 0 bases and J by 6 bases, with 14 bases left in between.

This clonotype was picked up a small number of times. This may arise from a read error, as a much more abundant clone is one base away. The chain is built from TRBV28 and TRBJ2-1; D not certain. The CDR3 totals 15 residues. The germline V gene has CDR1 MDHEN and CDR2 SYDVKM. V lost 2 bases, J lost 4 bases, and 12 bases lay in between. Written as DNA, the CDR3 is TGTGCCAGCAGTTTAGGGCTAAGGGCTTACAATGAGCAGTTCTTC. This sequence encodes CASSLGLRAYNEQFF.

This clonotype was recorded at least ten times. The chain combines TRBV7-2 with TRBJ1-2, with 8 bases fitting TRBD1. Germline CDR1 reads SGHTA; CDR2 reads FQGNSA. V shed 2 bases, J shed 8 bases, and the junction held 10 bases outside the gene matches. This CDR3 has 15 residues. Here the CDR3 reads CASSLQSQGAGGYTF. CDR3 coding DNA: TGTGCCAGCAGCTTACAGAGCCAGGGGGCCGGCGGCTACACCTTC. The full variable domain, its missing parts supplied by reference TRBV7-2 and TRBJ1-2, is GAGVSQSPSNKVTEKGKDVELRCDPISGHTALYWYRQSLGQGLEFLIYFQGNSAPDKSGLPSDRFSAERTGGSVSTLTIQRTQQEDSAVYLCASSLQSQGAGGYTFGSGTRLTVV.

This clonotype was picked up a small number of times. The J gene is TRBJ1-1, the V gene TRBV6-1; the D gene is possibly TRBD1 (5 bases). The germline V gene encodes CDR1 MNHNS and CDR2 SASEGT. V lost 7 bases and J lost 4, with 16 bases in between. This CDR3 is 14 amino acids long. Here the CDR3 reads CASMGDSLSTEAFF. The CDR3 nucleotides read TGTGCCAGCATGGGAGACAGTCTGAGCACTGAAGCTTTCTTT.

This clonotype has at least ten counts. V gene TRBV18 combines with J gene TRBJ1-1; 7 bases are shared with TRBD1. Germline V gives CDR1 KGHSH, CDR2 LQKENI. Losses at the gene ends were 1 base for V and 1 base for J; bases not matched to a gene: 3. The CDR3 length is 15 residues. In DNA form, the CDR3 reads TGTGCCAGCTCACCACAAAGACAGGGGAACACTGAAGCTTTCTTT. This sequence encodes CASSPQRQGNTEAFF.

This clonotype has ten or more counts. The J gene is TRBJ2-5, the V gene TRBV20-1; 11 nucleotides agree with TRBD1. The CDR3 is 15 amino acids. Germline V CDR1 and CDR2: DFQATT, SNEGSKA (reference sequence). V shed 3 bases, J shed 4 bases, and the junction held 7 bases outside the gene matches. The CDR3 is CSASGGQGVRETQYF. CDR3 DNA: TGCAGTGCTAGCGGGGGACAGGGGGTGAGAGAGACCCAGTACTTC.